Sequencing of this TCR beta chain was carried out in a study of blood T cell repertoires in COVID-19. Study-wide background: The United States, Italy and Spain were the sources of the acute and convalescent COVID-19 samples. T cells, B-cell-depleted T cells, or PBMCs supplied cDNA or gDNA.

Only in-frame clones appear in the TCRdb table, and some are missing; sequencing was by immunoSEQ multiplex PCR. There are roughly 45,000 clones in the sample; about 77% occur only once, and under 30% lies in the top ten. Germline values: CDR1 DFQATT, CDR2 SNEGSKA (reference sequence). This CDR3 is built from 11 residues. Deletions cut 0 bases from V and 8 bases from J, with 7 bases between. The material sequenced was peripheral blood. This chain links TRBV20-1 with TRBJ1-1; the D is unclear. The origin of this receptor is a woman in her seventies with acute or convalescent COVID-19. Here the CDR3 reads CSARDRAEAFF. Here the CDR3 DNA reads TGCAGTGCTAGAGATCGAGCGGAAGCTTTCTTT.